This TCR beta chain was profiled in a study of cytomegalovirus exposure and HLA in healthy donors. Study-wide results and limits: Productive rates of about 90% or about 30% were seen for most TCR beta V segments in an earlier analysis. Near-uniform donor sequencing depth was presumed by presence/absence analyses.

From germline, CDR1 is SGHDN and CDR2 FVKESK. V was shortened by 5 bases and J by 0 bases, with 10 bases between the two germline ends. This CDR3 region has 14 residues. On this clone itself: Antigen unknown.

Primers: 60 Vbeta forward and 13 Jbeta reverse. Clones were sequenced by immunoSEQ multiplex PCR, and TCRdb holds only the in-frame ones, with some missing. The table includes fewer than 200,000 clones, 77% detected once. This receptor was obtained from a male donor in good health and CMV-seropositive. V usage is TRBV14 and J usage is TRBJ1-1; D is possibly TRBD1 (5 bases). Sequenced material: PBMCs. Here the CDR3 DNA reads TGTGCCAGCAGCAAAGCAGGGATGAACACTGAAGCTTTCTTT. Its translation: CASSKAGMNTEAFF.